The 4 T cell receptor beta chains presented below share a single source sample, sequenced in a study of T cell changes during pregnancy in multiple sclerosis. Sequenced by immunoSEQ multiplex PCR; TCRdb stores in-frame clones only, minus some. Seen here are more than 45,000 clones, 92% observed once, and the top ten hold 0.75% to 0.95%. Sequenced here: CD4+ T cells from peripheral blood mononuclear cells, sampled in the second trimester of pregnancy. These receptors were taken from a female donor in good health, enrolled as a control in a pregnancy study.

The DNA for the CDR3 is TGTGCCAGCAGCAGGACAGCGCAGTACCAAGAGACCCAGTACTTC. Protein sequence: CASSRTAQYQETQYF. This chain links TRBV7-2 with TRBJ2-5; perhaps TRBD1 as D (6 bases). In germline, CDR1 is SGHTA, CDR2 FQGNSA. This CDR3 has 15 amino acids. Trimming removed 5 bases at V and 0 bases at J, with 13 bases between.

The V call is TRBV7-9, the J call TRBJ1-1; D not certain. The CDR3 spans 13 residues. Germline V gives CDR1 SEHNR, CDR2 FQNEAQ (reference sequence). V was trimmed by 1 base and J by 5 bases, leaving 8 bases between them. The CDR3 region has the DNA TGTGCCAGCAGCTTAGTTTTATTGACTGAAGCTTTCTTT. The encoded protein is CASSLVLLTEAFF.

The J gene is TRBJ2-5, the V gene TRBV7-2; 10 bases are a match to TRBD2. The CDR3 extends over 15 amino acids. V lost 0 bases to trimming and J lost 5 bases; unmatched junction nucleotides: 3. The V gene's germline CDR1 is SGHTA and CDR2 FQGNSA. The DNA of the CDR3 is TGTGCCAGCAGCTTAGCTAGCGGGGGGACTGAGACCCAGTACTTC. Its protein is CASSLASGGTETQYF.

This chain joins TRBV18 and TRBJ2-3, with 11 bases aligning to TRBD2. CDR1 and CDR2 from the germline V gene are KGHSH and LQKENI. CDR3 size: 18 residues. V lost 1 base, J lost 3 bases, and 9 bases stayed unmatched. The CDR3 spells CASSPQLTSGSTTDTQYF. The CDR3 DNA sequence: TGTGCCAGCTCACCACAGCTCACTAGCGGGAGCACAACAGATACGCAGTATTTT.